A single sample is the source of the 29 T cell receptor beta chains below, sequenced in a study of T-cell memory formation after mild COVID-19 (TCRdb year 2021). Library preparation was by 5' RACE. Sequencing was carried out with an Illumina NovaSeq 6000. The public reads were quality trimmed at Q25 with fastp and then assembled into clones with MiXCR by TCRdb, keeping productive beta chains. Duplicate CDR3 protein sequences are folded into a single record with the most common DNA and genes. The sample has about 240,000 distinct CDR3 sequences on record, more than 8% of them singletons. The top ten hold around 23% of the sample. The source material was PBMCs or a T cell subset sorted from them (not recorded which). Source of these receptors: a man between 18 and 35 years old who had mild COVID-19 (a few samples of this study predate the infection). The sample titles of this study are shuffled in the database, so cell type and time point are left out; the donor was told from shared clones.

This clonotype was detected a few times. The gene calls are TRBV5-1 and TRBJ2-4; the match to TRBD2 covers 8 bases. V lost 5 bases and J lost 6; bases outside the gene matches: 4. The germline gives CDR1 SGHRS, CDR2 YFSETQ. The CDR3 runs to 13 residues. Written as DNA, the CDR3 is TGCGCCAGCAGTAGGAGCGGGGGAAACATTCAGTACTTC. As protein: CASSRSGGNIQYF. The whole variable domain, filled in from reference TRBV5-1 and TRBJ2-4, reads KAGVTQTPRYLIKTRGQQVTLSCSPISGHRSVSWYQQTPGQGLQFLFEYFSETQRNKGNFPGRFSGRQFSNSRSEMNVSTLELGDSALYLCASSRSGGNIQYFGAGTRLSVL.

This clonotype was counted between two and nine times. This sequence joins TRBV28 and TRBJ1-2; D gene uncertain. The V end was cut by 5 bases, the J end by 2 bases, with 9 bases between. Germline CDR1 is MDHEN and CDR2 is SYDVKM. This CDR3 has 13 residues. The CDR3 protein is CASSPTVNYGYTF. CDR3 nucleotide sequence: TGTGCCAGCAGTCCCACAGTGAACTATGGCTACACCTTC.

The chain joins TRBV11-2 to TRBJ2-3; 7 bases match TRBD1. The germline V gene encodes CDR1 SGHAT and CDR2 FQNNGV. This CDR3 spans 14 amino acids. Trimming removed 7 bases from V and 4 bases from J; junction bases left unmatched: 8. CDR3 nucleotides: TGTGCCAGCAAGACAGGACAGGCTGCAGATACGCAGTATTTT. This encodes CASKTGQAADTQYF. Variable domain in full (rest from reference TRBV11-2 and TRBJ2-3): EAGVAQSPRYKIIEKRQSVAFWCNPISGHATLYWYQQILGQGPKLLIQFQNNGVVDDSQLPKDRFSAERLKGVDSTLKIQPAKLEDSAVYLCASKTGQAADTQYFGPGTRLTVL.

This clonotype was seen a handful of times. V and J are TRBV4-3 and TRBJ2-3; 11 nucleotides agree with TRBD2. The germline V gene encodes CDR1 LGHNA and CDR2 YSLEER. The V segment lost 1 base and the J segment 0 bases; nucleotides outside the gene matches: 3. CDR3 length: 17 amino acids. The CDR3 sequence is CASSQVASGGSTDTQYF. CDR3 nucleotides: TGCGCCAGCAGCCAAGTGGCTAGCGGGGGGAGCACAGATACGCAGTATTTT.

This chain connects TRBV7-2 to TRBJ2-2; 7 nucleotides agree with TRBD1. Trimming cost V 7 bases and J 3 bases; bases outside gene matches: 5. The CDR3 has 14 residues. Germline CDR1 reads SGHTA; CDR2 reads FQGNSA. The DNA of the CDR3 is TGTGCCAGCATCAAACAGGGGTACACCGGGGAGCTGTTTTTT. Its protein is CASIKQGYTGELFF. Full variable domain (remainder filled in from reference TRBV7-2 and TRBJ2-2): GAGVSQSPSNKVTEKGKDVELRCDPISGHTALYWYRQSLGQGLEFLIYFQGNSAPDKSGLPSDRFSAERTGGSVSTLTIQRTQQEDSAVYLCASIKQGYTGELFFGEGSRLTVL.

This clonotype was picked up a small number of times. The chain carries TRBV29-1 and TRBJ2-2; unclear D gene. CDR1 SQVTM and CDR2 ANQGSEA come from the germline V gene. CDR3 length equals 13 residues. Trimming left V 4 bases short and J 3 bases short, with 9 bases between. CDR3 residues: CSVAVGYTGELFF. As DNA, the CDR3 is TGCAGCGTTGCTGTCGGCTACACCGGGGAGCTGTTTTTT.

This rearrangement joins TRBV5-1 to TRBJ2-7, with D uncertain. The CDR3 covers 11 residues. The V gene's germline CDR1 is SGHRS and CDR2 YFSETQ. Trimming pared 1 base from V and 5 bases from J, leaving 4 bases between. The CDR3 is CASSLIDEQYF. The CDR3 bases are TGCGCCAGCAGCTTGATTGACGAGCAGTACTTC.

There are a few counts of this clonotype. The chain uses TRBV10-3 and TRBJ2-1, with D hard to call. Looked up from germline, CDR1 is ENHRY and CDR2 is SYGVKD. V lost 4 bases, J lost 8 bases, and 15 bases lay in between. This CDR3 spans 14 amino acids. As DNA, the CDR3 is TGTGCCATCAGTGGATCATCGGGTTCCTATGAGCAGTTCTTC. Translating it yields CAISGSSGSYEQFF.

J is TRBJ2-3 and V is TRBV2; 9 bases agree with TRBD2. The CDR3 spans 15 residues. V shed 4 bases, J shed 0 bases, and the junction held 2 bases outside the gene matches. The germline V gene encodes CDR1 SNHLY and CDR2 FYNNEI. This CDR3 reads CASSALAGSTDTQYF. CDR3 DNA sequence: TGTGCCAGCAGTGCTCTAGCGGGGAGCACAGATACGCAGTATTTT.

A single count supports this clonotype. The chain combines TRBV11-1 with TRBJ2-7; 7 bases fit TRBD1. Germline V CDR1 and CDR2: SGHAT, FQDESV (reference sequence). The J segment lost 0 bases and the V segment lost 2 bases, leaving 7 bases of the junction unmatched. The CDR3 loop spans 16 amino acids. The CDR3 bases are TGTGCCAGCAGCTTATCCCCGACAGGGAGCTCCTACGAGCAGTACTTC. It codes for CASSLSPTGSSYEQYF.

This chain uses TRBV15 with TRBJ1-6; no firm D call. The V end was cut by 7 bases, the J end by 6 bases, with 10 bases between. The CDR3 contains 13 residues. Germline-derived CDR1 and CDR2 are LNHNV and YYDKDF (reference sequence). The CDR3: CATTVDFNSPLHF. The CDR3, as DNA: TGTGCCACCACGGTGGACTTTAATTCACCCCTCCACTTT.

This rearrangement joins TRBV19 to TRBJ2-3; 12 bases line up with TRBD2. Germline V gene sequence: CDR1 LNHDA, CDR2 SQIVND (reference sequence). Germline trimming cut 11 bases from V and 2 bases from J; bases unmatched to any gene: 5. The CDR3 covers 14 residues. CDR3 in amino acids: CALRTSGATDTQYF. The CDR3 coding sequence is TGTGCCCTCAGGACTAGCGGGGCCACAGATACGCAGTATTTT.

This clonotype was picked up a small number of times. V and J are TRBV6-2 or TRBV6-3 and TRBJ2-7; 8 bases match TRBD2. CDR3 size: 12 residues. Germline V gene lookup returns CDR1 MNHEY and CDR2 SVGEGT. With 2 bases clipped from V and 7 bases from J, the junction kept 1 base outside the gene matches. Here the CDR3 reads CASSYSGGEQYF. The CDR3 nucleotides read TGTGCCAGCAGTTACAGCGGGGGAGAGCAGTACTTC.

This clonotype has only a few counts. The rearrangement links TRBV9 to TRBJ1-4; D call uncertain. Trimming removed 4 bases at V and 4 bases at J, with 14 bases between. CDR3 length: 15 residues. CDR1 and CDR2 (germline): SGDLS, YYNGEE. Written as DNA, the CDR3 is TGTGCCAGCAGCTCCTCCCTGGGAAGTAATGAAAAACTGTTTTTT. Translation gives CASSSSLGSNEKLFF.

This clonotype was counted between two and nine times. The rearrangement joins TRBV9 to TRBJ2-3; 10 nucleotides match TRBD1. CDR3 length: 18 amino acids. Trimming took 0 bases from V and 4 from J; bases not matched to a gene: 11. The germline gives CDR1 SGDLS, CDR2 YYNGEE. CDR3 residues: CASSVADRDRGKADTQYF. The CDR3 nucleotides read TGTGCCAGCAGCGTAGCAGACCGGGACAGGGGAAAGGCAGATACGCAGTATTTT.

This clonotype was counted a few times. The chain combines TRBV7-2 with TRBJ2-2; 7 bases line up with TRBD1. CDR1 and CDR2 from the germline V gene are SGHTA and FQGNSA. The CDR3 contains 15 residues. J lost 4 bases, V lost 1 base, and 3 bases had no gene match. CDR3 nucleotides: TGTGCCAGCAGCTTAGAGGGGGCTAGCACCGGGGAGCTGTTTTTT. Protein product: CASSLEGASTGELFF.

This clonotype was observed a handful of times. The CDR3 bases are TGTGCCAGCACCTGGACAGGGCGGCCCGGGGAGCTGTTTTTT. Translated: CASTWTGRPGELFF. This chain joins TRBV12-3 or TRBV12-4 and TRBJ2-2; 8 nucleotides agree with TRBD1. The CDR3 runs to 14 residues. Losses at the gene ends were 7 bases for V and 6 bases for J; bases not matched to a gene: 7.

The DNA of the CDR3 is TGTGCCAGCAGTCCCATACAGGTCTACGAGCAGTACTTC. Translation gives CASSPIQVYEQYF. This rearrangement joins TRBV6-2 or TRBV6-3 to TRBJ2-7; D perhaps matches TRBD1 (5 bases). The CDR3 totals 13 residues. Trimming left V 5 bases short and J 3 bases short, with 11 bases between. Germline assignment: CDR1 MNHEY and CDR2 SVGEGT.

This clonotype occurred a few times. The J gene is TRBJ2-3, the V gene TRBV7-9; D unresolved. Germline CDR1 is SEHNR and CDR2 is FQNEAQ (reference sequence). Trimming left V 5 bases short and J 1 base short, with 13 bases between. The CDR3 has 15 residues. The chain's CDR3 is CASSPFNYGTDTQYF. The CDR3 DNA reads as TGTGCCAGCAGCCCTTTCAACTACGGCACAGATACGCAGTATTTT.

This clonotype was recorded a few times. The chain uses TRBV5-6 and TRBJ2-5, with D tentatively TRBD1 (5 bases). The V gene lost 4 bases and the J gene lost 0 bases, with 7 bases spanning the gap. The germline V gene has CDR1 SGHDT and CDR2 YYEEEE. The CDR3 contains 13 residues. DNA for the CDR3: TGTGCCAGCAGCGACAGTTACCAAGAGACCCAGTACTTC. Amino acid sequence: CASSDSYQETQYF. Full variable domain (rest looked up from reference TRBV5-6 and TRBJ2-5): DAGVTQSPTHLIKTRGQQVTLRCSPKSGHDTVSWYQQALGQGPQFIFQYYEEEERQRGNFPDRFSGHQFPNYSSELNVNALLLGDSALYLCASSDSYQETQYFGPGTRLLVL.

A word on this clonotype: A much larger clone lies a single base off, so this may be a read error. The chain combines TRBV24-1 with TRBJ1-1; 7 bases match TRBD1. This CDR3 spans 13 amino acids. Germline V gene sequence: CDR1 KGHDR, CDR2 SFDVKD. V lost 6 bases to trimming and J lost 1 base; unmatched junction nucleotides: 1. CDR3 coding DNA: TGTGCCACCAGTCGACAGGGGAACACTGAAGCTTTCTTT. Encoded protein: CATSRQGNTEAFF.

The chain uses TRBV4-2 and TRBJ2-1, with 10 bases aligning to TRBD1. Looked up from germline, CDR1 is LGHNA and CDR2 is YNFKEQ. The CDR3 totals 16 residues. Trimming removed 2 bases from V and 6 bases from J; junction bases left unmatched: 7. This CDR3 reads CASSQPRDRGSNEQFF. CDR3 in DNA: TGTGCCAGCAGCCAACCCCGGGACAGGGGTTCCAATGAGCAGTTCTTC.

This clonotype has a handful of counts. CDR3 protein: CASSLGQGDTQYF. CDR3 nucleotides: TGCGCCAGCAGCTTGGGACAGGGCGATACGCAGTATTTT. V usage is TRBV5-1 and J usage is TRBJ2-3; 7 bases match TRBD1. Trimming took 0 bases from V and 6 from J; bases not matched to a gene: 1. Germline CDR1 and CDR2: SGHRS and YFSETQ. The CDR3 sequence is 13 residues long.

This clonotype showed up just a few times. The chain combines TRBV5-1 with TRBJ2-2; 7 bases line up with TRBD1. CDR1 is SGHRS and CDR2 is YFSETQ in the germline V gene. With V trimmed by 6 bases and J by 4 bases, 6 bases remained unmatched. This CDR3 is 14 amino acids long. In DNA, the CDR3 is TGCGCCAGCACCCAGAGACAGGGCACCGGGGAGCTGTTTTTT. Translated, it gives CASTQRQGTGELFF.

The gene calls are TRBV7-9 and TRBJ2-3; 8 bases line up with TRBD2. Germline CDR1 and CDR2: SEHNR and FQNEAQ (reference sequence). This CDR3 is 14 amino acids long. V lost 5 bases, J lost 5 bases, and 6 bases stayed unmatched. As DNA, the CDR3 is TGTGCCAGCAGCAGGACTAGCACGGGAGATACGCAGTATTTT. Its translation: CASSRTSTGDTQYF.

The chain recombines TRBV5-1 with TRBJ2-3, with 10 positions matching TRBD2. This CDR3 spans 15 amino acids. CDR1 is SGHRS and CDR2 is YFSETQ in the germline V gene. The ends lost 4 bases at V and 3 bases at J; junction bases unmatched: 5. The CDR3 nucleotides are TGCGCCAGCAGCGTCGGTAGCGGGGGGACAGATACGCAGTATTTT. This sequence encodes CASSVGSGGTDTQYF.

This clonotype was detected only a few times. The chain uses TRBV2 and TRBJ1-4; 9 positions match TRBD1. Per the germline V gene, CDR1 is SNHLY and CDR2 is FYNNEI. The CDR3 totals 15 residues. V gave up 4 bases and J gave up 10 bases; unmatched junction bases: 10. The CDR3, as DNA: TGTGCCAGCAGTGTCGGGGGACAGGGCTCGGGAAAACTGTTTTTT. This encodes CASSVGGQGSGKLFF.

The CDR3 DNA reads as TGCGCCAGCAGCTTGGCAGTTCGAAGCGATACGCAGTATTTT. Encoded protein: CASSLAVRSDTQYF. The V and J genes are TRBV5-1 and TRBJ2-3, with D hard to call. V dropped 0 bases and J dropped 6 bases, with 11 bases sitting between them. Germline CDR1 SGHRS, CDR2 YFSETQ. The CDR3 is made up of 14 amino acids.

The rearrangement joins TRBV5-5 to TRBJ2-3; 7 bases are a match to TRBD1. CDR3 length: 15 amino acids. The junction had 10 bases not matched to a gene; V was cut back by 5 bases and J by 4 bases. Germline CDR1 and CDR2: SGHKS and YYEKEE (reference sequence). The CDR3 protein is CASRTTGMPSDTQYF. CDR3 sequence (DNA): TGTGCCAGCAGGACGACAGGGATGCCGTCAGATACGCAGTATTTT.